The clone carrying this T cell receptor (beta chain) has only a few counts. Generated by immunoSEQ multiplex PCR, the TCRdb table keeps only in-frame clones and is missing some. Here the sample spans about 97,000 clones, around nine tenths being singletons. Looked up from germline, CDR1 is SGHRS and CDR2 is YFSETQ. V was cut by 3 bases and J by 8 bases, with 20 bases left in between. CDR3 length equals 15 residues. The source of the sample is a study of T cell responses to AZD1222 COVID-19 vaccine. About the study: Second-dose schedules of about 4 or about 12 weeks were combined.

This receptor was taken from an adult in good health. The chain couples TRBV5-1 to TRBJ1-1; no clear D. The sequences come from peripheral blood, collected on day 0 of AZD1222 vaccination. The CDR3 is CASSYRSDPRREAFF. The CDR3 coding sequence is TGCGCCAGCAGCTACCGCTCGGACCCCCGACGGGAAGCTTTCTTT.